This T cell receptor beta chain was found in a study of blood T cells in healthy people across ages. Together with a sample-barcoded 5' primer, a J-beta primer mix was included in a second PCR lasting roughly 6 to 12 cycles. TCRdb re-derived calls from the 5' RACE reads in MiXCR, one entry per CDR3 protein. There are roughly 900,000 distinct CDR3 sequences in the sample; about 28% occur only once, and roughly 17% lies in the top ten. This clonotype was observed a few times. Germline V CDR1 and CDR2: KGHSH, LQKENI. The V end was cut by 3 bases, the J end by 6 bases, with 11 bases between. The CDR3 runs to 13 residues.

The V call is TRBV18, the J call TRBJ1-2, with TRBD1 as a possible D gene (5 bases). This receptor was identified in a woman older than 75 in good health. Sequences were obtained from blood. The chain's CDR3 is CASSPAGTHGYTF. The CDR3 bases are TGTGCCAGCTCACCGGCAGGGACTCATGGCTACACCTTC.